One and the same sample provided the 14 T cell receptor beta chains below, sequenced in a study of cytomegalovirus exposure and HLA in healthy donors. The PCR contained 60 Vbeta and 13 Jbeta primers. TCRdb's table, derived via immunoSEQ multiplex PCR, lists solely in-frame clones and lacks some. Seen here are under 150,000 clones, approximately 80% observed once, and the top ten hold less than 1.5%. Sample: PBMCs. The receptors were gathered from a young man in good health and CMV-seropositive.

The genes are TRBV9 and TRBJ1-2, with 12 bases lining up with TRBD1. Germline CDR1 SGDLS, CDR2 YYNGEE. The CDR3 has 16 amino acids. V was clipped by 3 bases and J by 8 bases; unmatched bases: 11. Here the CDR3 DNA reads TGTGCCAGCAGCGACGGGACAGGGGGCCGCGTCGGGGGCTACACCTTC. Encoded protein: CASSDGTGGRVGGYTF.

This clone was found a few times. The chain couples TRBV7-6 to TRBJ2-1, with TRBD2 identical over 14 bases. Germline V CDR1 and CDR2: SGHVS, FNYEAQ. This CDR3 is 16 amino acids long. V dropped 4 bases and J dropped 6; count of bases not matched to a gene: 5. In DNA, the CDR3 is TGTGCCAGCAGCTCGACTAGCGGGAGGGCCGTCAATGAGCAGTTCTTC. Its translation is CASSSTSGRAVNEQFF.

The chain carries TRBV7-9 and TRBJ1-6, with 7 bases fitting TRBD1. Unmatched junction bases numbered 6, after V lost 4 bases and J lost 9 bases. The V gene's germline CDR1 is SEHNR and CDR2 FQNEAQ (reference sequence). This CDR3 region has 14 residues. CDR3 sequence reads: CASSSTGSSSPLHF. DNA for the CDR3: TGTGCCAGCAGCTCGACAGGGAGTAGTTCACCCCTCCACTTT.

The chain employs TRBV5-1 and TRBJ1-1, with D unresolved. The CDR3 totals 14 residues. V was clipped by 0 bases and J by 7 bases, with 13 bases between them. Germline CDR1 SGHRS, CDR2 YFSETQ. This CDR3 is CASSLAEYANEAFF. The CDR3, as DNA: TGCGCCAGCAGCTTGGCCGAGTATGCCAATGAAGCTTTCTTT.

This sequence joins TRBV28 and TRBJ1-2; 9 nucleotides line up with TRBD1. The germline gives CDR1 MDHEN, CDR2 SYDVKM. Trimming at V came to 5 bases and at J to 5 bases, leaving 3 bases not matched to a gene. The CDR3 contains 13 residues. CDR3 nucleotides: TGTGCCAGCAGTCTCGGGACAGGGTATGGCTACACCTTC. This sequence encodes CASSLGTGYGYTF.

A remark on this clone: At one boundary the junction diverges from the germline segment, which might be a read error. The CDR3 loop reads CSSSFSLDTQYF. CDR3 nucleotides: TGTTCCAGCAGCTTTTCATTGGATACGCAGTATTTT. V usage is TRBV7-9 and J usage is TRBJ2-3; no clear D. The CDR3 covers 12 residues. Germline V CDR1 and CDR2: SEHNR, FQNEAQ (reference sequence).

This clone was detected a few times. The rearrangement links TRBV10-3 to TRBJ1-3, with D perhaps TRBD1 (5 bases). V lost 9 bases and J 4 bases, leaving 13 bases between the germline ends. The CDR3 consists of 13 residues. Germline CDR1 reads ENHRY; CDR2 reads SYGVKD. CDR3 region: CAMPGFTGNTIYF. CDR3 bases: TGTGCCATGCCAGGGTTTACAGGAAACACCATATATTTT.

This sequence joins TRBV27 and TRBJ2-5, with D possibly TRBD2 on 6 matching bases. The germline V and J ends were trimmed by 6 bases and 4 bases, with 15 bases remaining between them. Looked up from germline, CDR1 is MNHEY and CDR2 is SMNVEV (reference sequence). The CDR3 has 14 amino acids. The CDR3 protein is CASRTGLSGETQYF. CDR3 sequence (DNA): TGTGCCAGCAGGACGGGACTTTCGGGAGAGACCCAGTACTTC.

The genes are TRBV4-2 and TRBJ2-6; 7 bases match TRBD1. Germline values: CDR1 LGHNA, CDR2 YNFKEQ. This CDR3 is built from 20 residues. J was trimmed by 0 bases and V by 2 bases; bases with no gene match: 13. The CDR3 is CASSQQSGQATFSGANVLTF. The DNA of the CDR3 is TGTGCCAGCAGCCAACAGAGCGGACAGGCGACGTTCTCTGGGGCCAACGTCCTGACTTTC.

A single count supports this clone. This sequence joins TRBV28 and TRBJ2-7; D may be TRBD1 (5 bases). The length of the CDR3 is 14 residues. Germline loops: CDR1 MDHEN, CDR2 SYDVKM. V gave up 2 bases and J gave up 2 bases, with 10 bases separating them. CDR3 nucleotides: TGTGCCAGCAGTTTAAGGGGTGCCACCTACGAGCAGTACTTC. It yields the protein CASSLRGATYEQYF. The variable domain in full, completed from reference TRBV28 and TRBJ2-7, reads DVKVTQSSRYLVKRTGEKVFLECVQDMDHENMFWYRQDPGLGLRLIYFSYDVKMKEKGDIPEGYSVSREKKERFSLILESASTNQTSMYLCASSLRGATYEQYFGPGTRLTVT.

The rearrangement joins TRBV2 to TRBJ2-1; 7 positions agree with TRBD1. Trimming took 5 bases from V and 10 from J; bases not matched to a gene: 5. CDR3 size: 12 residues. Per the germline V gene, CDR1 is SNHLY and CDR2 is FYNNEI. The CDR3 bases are TGTGCCAGCAGTTCGACAGGGCGGGAGCAGTTCTTC. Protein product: CASSSTGREQFF. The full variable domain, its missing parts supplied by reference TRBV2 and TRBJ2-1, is EPEVTQTPSHQVTQMGQEVILRCVPISNHLYFYWYRQILGQKVEFLVSFYNNEISEKSEIFDDQFSVERPDGSNFTLKIRSTKLEDSAMYFCASSSTGREQFFGPGTRLTVL.

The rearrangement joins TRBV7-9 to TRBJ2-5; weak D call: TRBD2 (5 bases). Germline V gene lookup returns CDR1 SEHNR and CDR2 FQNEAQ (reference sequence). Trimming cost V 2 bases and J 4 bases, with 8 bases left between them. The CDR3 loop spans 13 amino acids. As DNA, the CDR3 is TGTGCCAGCAGCTTATTACTAGTAGAGACCCAGTACTTC. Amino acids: CASSLLLVETQYF.

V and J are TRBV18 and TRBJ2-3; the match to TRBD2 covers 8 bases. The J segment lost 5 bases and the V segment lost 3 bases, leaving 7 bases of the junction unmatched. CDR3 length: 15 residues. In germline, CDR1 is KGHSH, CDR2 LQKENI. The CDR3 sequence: CASSPSGGSGDTQYF. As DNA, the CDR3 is TGTGCCAGCTCACCTTCGGGAGGGTCCGGAGATACGCAGTATTTT. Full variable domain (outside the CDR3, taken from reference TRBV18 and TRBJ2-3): NAGVMQNPRHLVRRRGQEARLRCSPMKGHSHVYWYRQLPEEGLKFMVYLQKENIIDESGMPKERFSAEFPKEGPSILRIQQVVRGDSAAYFCASSPSGGSGDTQYFGPGTRLTVL.

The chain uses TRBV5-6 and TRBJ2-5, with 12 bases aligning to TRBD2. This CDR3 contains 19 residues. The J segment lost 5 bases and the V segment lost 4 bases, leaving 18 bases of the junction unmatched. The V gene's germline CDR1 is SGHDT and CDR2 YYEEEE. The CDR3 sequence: CASSGPGTSGLQGWETQYF. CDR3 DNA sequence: TGTGCCAGCAGCGGCCCCGGGACTAGCGGGCTCCAAGGGTGGGAGACCCAGTACTTC.